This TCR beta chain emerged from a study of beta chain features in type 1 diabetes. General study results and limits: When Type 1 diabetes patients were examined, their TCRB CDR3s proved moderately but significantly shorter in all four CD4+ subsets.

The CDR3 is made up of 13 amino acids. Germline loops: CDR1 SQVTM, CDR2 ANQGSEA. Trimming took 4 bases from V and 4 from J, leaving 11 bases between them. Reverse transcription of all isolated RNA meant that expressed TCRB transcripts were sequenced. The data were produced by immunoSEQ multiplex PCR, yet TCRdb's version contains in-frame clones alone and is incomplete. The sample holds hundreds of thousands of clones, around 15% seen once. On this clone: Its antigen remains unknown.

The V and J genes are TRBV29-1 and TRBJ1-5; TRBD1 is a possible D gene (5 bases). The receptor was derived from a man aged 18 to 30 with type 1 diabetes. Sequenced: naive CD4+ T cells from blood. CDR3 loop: CSVGMDINQPQHF. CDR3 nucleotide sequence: TGCAGCGTTGGGATGGACATAAATCAGCCCCAGCATTTT.